The 3 T cell receptor beta chains presented below share a single source sample, sequenced in a study of technical replicates of blood from a few donors. Repertoires were generated with immunoSEQ multiplex PCR, while TCRdb's copy carries only in-frame clones and drops some. Seen here are more than 55,000 clones, roughly 90% observed once, and the top ten hold roughly 4.7%. The sequencing sample was made of PBMCs. These receptors all stem from a human donor in good health. Some clones in this sample may be carry-over from other donors' samples.

This sequence joins TRBV5-1 and TRBJ2-2; 9 nucleotides match TRBD2. The germline CDR1 and CDR2 sequences are SGHRS and YFSETQ. This CDR3 comprises 16 residues. V was clipped by 5 bases and J by 1 base; unmatched bases: 6. This CDR3 is CASRPELAGNTGELFF. CDR3 nucleotides: TGCGCCAGCAGGCCGGAACTAGCGGGGAACACCGGGGAGCTGTTTTTT.

The table lists this clone with a few counts. V and J are TRBV1 and TRBJ1-5; the table's TRBD1 call for D was not verified on the DNA. TRBV1 counts as a pseudogene. This CDR3 region has 16 residues. The CDR3 coding sequence is TGCACCAGCAGCCCCCCTTGGGGCAGCGCCAATCAGCCCCAGCATTTT. Its translation is CTSSPPWGSANQPQHF.

This clone has just one count. This chain links TRBV7-3 with TRBJ1-1; 7 positions agree with TRBD1. The CDR3 is made up of 17 amino acids. Germline V gives CDR1 SGHTA, CDR2 FQGTGA. Germline trimming cut 2 bases from V and 0 bases from J; bases unmatched to any gene: 9. CDR3 amino acids: CASSLGPPTGLNTEAFF. CDR3 nucleotide sequence: TGTGCCAGCAGCTTAGGGCCCCCGACAGGGCTGAACACTGAAGCTTTCTTT.